Presented here are 22 T cell receptor beta chains from one specimen sequenced in a study of CXCR3-negative and CXCR3-positive naive CD8 T cells. Overall study results and limits: Researchers report that CXCR3-positive naive cells carry more hydrophobic TRB CDR3s than CXCR3-negative naive cells.

UMI-labeled TRB cDNA libraries were prepared by 5' RACE. From the 5' RACE reads, TCRdb lists one entry per CDR3 protein and no DNA. The table gives about 4,700 distinct CDR3 sequences; the top ten clones make up 2.5% of it. For these receptors, no antigen is known. Sample: naive CXCR3+ CD8+ T cells from blood. This sample's subset: CD45RO-CCR7+CD27+CD95- naive CD8+ T cells expressing CXCR3 (TNR3+). These receptors were collected from a human donor in good health. Some clones in this sample may be carry-over from other donors' samples.

By frequency, this clonotype registers medium-sized. The rearrangement joins TRBV20-1 to TRBJ1-1. CDR3 length equals 13 residues. Germline-derived CDR1 and CDR2 are DFQATT and SNEGSKA (reference sequence). The CDR3 protein is CSASRWRDTEAFF.

The rearrangement uses TRBV5-6 and TRBJ2-7. This CDR3 contains 14 residues. Germline V CDR1 and CDR2: SGHDT, YYEEEE. Here the CDR3 reads CASSLLVNSYEQYF.

The J gene is TRBJ2-4, the V gene TRBV7-8. This CDR3 spans 16 amino acids. Per the germline V gene, CDR1 is SGHVS and CDR2 is FQNEAQ. CDR3 protein: CASSPDWRYGKNIQYF.

The chain joins TRBV29-1 to TRBJ2-5; TCRdb picks TRBD2, but there is no DNA to check that call. CDR3 length: 11 residues. Germline values: CDR1 SQVTM, CDR2 ANQGSEA. CDR3 region: CSVPSAFTQYF.

This clonotype is labeled medium-sized based on frequency. The chain joins TRBV20-1 to TRBJ2-1. The CDR3 extends over 13 amino acids. CDR1 and CDR2 (germline): DFQATT, SNEGSKA (reference sequence). CDR3 sequence: CSARDYLGNEQFF.

The rearrangement uses TRBV5-1 and TRBJ2-1. This CDR3 is 15 amino acids long. The germline V gene has CDR1 SGHRS and CDR2 YFSETQ. CDR3 sequence: CASSLGGGLPNEQFF.

The V and J genes are TRBV12-3 or TRBV12-4 and TRBJ2-2; TCRdb returns TRBD1, unconfirmable since there is no DNA. The CDR3 has 15 amino acids. The CDR3 is CASTDSGRNTGELIF.

This clonotype is deemed large by its frequency. The chain employs TRBV4-2 and TRBJ1-2; TCRdb names TRBD1, which stays unverified in the absence of DNA. The CDR3 loop spans 15 amino acids. Germline values: CDR1 LGHNA, CDR2 YNFKEQ. The CDR3: CASSQETTGQYGYTF.

This clonotype is classed as medium-sized (0.01 to 0.1%) by frequency. The chain is built from TRBV4-3 and TRBJ2-2; the D call from TCRdb, TRBD2, cannot be confirmed without DNA. Germline loops: CDR1 LGHNA, CDR2 YSLEER. The CDR3 loop spans 19 amino acids. The CDR3 spells CASSQDFPSGGRFPGELFF.

The gene calls are TRBV29-1 and TRBJ2-7. The length of the CDR3 is 11 residues. Germline V gene sequence: CDR1 SQVTM, CDR2 ANQGSEA. This CDR3 reads CSVVWSYEQYF.

The chain joins TRBV9 to TRBJ1-1; the TCRdb call, TRBD1, lacks DNA for checking. Germline-derived CDR1 and CDR2 are SGDLS and YYNGEE. This CDR3 is 20 amino acids long. CDR3 amino acids: CASSDNQMGPGGRSDTEAFF.

Considering frequency, this clonotype is large. The chain couples TRBV5-1 to TRBJ1-6. The CDR3 loop spans 16 amino acids. In germline, CDR1 is SGHRS, CDR2 YFSETQ. The CDR3 loop reads CASSLADGFLSSPLHF. Filled out from reference TRBV5-1 and TRBJ1-6, the complete variable domain reads KAGVTQTPRYLIKTRGQQVTLSCSPISGHRSVSWYQQTPGQGLQFLFEYFSETQRNKGNFPGRFSGRQFSNSRSEMNVSTLELGDSALYLCASSLADGFLSSPLHFGNGTRLTVT.

This chain connects TRBV7-3 to TRBJ1-1; TCRdb designates TRBD1, a call that cannot be tested without DNA. The CDR3 covers 13 residues. Germline V gives CDR1 SGHTA, CDR2 FQGTGA. This CDR3 reads CASSLTGAEEAFF.

The chain employs TRBV27 and TRBJ2-7; TCRdb lists TRBD1, though no DNA is available to test this call. CDR3 length: 14 amino acids. Germline V lookup: CDR1 MNHEY, CDR2 SMNVEV (reference sequence). CDR3 sequence reads: CASSPGQGIYEQYF.

The gene calls are TRBV29-1 and TRBJ2-3. Per germline, CDR1 SQVTM and CDR2 ANQGSEA. The CDR3 sequence is 13 residues long. The CDR3 here is CSVDEFSTDTQYF.

The rearrangement links TRBV5-1 to TRBJ2-7; TCRdb's D call of TRBD2 is untestable without DNA. The germline V gene encodes CDR1 SGHRS and CDR2 YFSETQ. There are 15 residues in the CDR3. The CDR3 is CASSFEGTSSYEQYF.

This chain uses TRBV6-2 or TRBV6-3 with TRBJ2-2. The CDR3 is made up of 15 amino acids. Germline assignment: CDR1 MNHEY and CDR2 SVGEGT. The CDR3 loop reads CASSPAFANTGELFF.

The chain links TRBV7-9 to TRBJ1-2. Germline V gene sequence: CDR1 SEHNR, CDR2 FQNEAQ (reference sequence). This CDR3 contains 14 residues. The CDR3 reads CASSLALDSYGYTF.

The rearrangement links TRBV21-1 to TRBJ2-3; the TCRdb D gene call, TRBD1, has no DNA to confirm it. TRBV21-1 is a documented pseudogene. The CDR3 loop spans 16 amino acids. The chain's CDR3 is CASSKRQVPGTDTQYF.

The V call is TRBV7-2, the J call TRBJ2-7; TCRdb reports TRBD1, a call that lacks DNA to check it against. The CDR3 is 15 amino acids. CDR1 is SGHTA and CDR2 is FQGNSA in the germline V gene. CDR3 in amino acids: CASSSGTASPYEQYF.

The V call is TRBV29-1, the J call TRBJ2-1; TCRdb picks TRBD1, but there is no DNA to check that call. The CDR3 contains 14 residues. Germline CDR1 SQVTM, CDR2 ANQGSEA. The CDR3 protein is CSVEGRSSYNEQFF.

Measured by frequency, this clonotype is medium-sized. The J gene is TRBJ2-7, the V gene TRBV29-1; the TCRdb call, TRBD1, lacks DNA for checking. The CDR3 covers 14 residues. Germline loops: CDR1 SQVTM, CDR2 ANQGSEA. The CDR3 loop is CSVEAGQGSYEQYF.